This is a list of T cell receptor beta chains from one sample in a study of OX40 agonist ivuxolimab in advanced cancers. Data came from immunoSEQ multiplex PCR; TCRdb stores just in-frame clones and leaves some out. The sample carries some 80,000 clones, roughly 90% recorded once. The source material was CD4+ or CD8+ T cells sorted from blood, sampled in a trial of the OX40 agonist ivuxolimab. These receptors all come from an adult with an advanced solid tumor such as melanoma, head and neck, liver or kidney cancer. CDR3s include the opening cysteine and the closing phenylalanine or tryptophan. A D gene is named only where the DNA matches it firmly.

NA	TRBV6-6	TRBJ2-2	CASSYAGRYTGELFF	TGTGCCAGCAGTTACGCAGGTCGATACACCGGGGAGCTGTTTTTT
NA	TRBV21-1	TRBJ1-2	CASGKGAGGYTF	TGTGCCAGCGGGAAGGGGGCAGGTGGCTACACCTTC
TRBD2	TRBV4-1	TRBJ2-1	CASSQDRVLADNNEQFF	TGCGCCAGCAGCCAAGATAGGGTACTAGCGGACAACAATGAGCAGTTCTTC
NA	TRBV28	TRBJ1-1	CASSPGRNTEAFF	TGTGCCAGCAGCCCGGGCAGGAACACTGAAGCTTTCTTT
NA	TRBV7-3	TRBJ2-5	CASSLTPDSPVETQYF	TGTGCCAGCAGCTTAACTCCCGACAGCCCGGTAGAGACCCAGTACTTC
NA	TRBV7-2	TRBJ1-1	CASSFLGGGNTEAFF	TGTGCCAGCAGCTTTTTGGGCGGCGGGAACACTGAAGCTTTCTTT
NA	TRBV18	TRBJ2-3	CASSPPGDTQYF	TGTGCCAGCTCACCACCGGGAGATACGCAGTATTTT
NA	TRBV11-3	TRBJ1-1	CASSLRMNTEAFF	TGTGCCAGCAGCCTTCGCATGAACACTGAAGCTTTCTTT
TRBD2	TRBV6-1	TRBJ2-7	CASTDSGGPLHEQYF	TGTGCCAGCACTGATAGCGGGGGGCCGCTCCACGAGCAGTACTTC
TRBD1	TRBV19	TRBJ1-5	CASMDRVLLGNQPQHF	TGTGCCAGTATGGACAGGGTTTTACTAGGCAATCAGCCCCAGCATTTT
NA	TRBV30	TRBJ1-1	CAWSERRETEAFF	TGTGCCTGGAGTGAACGTAGGGAAACTGAAGCTTTCTTT
NA	TRBV11-2	TRBJ2-5	CASSPMRQETQYF	TGTGCCAGCAGCCCCATGAGGCAAGAGACCCAGTACTTC
NA	TRBV7-8	TRBJ2-7	CASSAHGELREQYF	TGTGCCAGCAGCGCGCATGGGGAATTACGAGAGCAGTACTTC
NA	TRBV30	TRBJ2-5	CAWSVEGWETQYF	TGTGCCTGGAGTGTGGAGGGGTGGGAGACCCAGTACTTC
NA	TRBV15	TRBJ1-2	CATSRDIVGQAYGYTF	TGTGCCACCAGCAGAGATATCGTTGGGCAGGCCTATGGCTACACCTTC
NA	TRBV10-1	TRBJ2-5	CASSEGGPQETQYF	TGCGCCAGCAGTGAGGGCGGCCCCCAAGAGACCCAGTACTTC